The 5 T cell receptor beta chains below all came from one sample that was sequenced in a study of read filtering for tumor transcriptome and immune sequencing. The library was built from about 400 ng RNA with molecular barcoded adaptors for alpha/delta and beta/gamma chains. Each CDR3 protein gets one entry after TCRdb re-called the reads with MiXCR. Of almost 40,000 distinct CDR3 sequences in the sample, 14% were seen once. Sequences were obtained from a population of CD138-negative cells sorted from bone marrow. Receptors were obtained from a donor aged 40 or over with multiple myeloma.

Ten or more counts support this clonotype. One end of the junction does not line up with germline, which may come from a read error. The chain carries TRBV6-2 or TRBV6-3 and TRBJ1-5, with D uncertain. The CDR3 has 12 residues. Germline V gene lookup returns CDR1 MNHEY and CDR2 SVGEGT. CDR3 sequence: CASSYRYQLQHF. The CDR3 DNA reads TGTGCCAGCAGTTACCGTTATCAGCTCCAGCATTTT.

Notes on this clonotype: The junction does not match germline at one end; this may be a read error. V is TRBV24-1 and J is TRBJ2-1; 8 bases are shared with TRBD1. This CDR3 spans 13 amino acids. Germline CDR1 is KGHDR and CDR2 is SFDVKD. CDR3 nucleotides: TGTGCCACCACAGGGGGCTCCTTCAATGAGCAGTTCTTC. Translating gives CATTGGSFNEQFF.

This clonotype was found a few times. A much larger clone is a single base away; this may be a read error. The V gene is TRBV28, the J gene TRBJ1-5; D is ambiguous. This CDR3 is built from 16 residues. The germline V gene encodes CDR1 MDHEN and CDR2 SYDVKM. Trimming took 8 bases from V and 4 from J, leaving 21 bases between them. The DNA of the CDR3 is TGTGCCAGCTGTCGCGACGGGTTTGAAGGTAATCAGCCCCAGCATTTT. As protein: CASCRDGFEGNQPQHF.

In its sample, this clonotype was seen many times. V is TRBV4-1 and J is TRBJ1-3, with D unresolved. Germline V gene lookup returns CDR1 MGHRA and CDR2 YSYEKL. CDR3 length: 13 residues. The germline V and J ends were trimmed by 3 bases and 4 bases, with 7 bases remaining between them. The CDR3 is CASSQTRGNTIYF. Here the CDR3 DNA reads TGCGCCAGCAGCCAGACCAGGGGAAACACCATATATTTT.

Ten or more counts support this clonotype. The rearrangement links TRBV4-3 to TRBJ2-7; 7 bases are a match to TRBD1. The CDR3 is 17 residues long. Unmatched junction bases numbered 12, after V lost 0 bases and J lost 4 bases. The germline gives CDR1 LGHNA, CDR2 YSLEER. CDR3 loop: CASSQDPSDRVNYEQYF. Written as DNA, the CDR3 is TGCGCCAGCAGCCAAGATCCCTCCGACAGGGTAAATTACGAGCAGTACTTC.